This TCR beta chain was recorded in a study of cytomegalovirus exposure and HLA in healthy donors. Study results and caveats: Reportedly, a later analysis found an Asian-associated ancestry cluster had fewer N-insertions than the approximately 640-donor mean. CMV antigen specificity was confirmed in vitro for a few CMV-associated chains. When analyzed later, a missense DCLRE1C variant was found to be linked to TCR beta V- and J-gene trimming.

The CDR3 runs to 14 residues. Germline V gene data show CDR1 as LNHDA and CDR2 as SQIVND (reference sequence). The V and J ends lost 3 bases and 5 bases respectively, with 10 bases between them. For this clone: The antigen is unknown.

Healthy bone marrow donors supplied every sample. A multiplex PCR was run with 60 Vbeta primers and 13 Jbeta primers. This table comes from immunoSEQ multiplex PCR, and its TCRdb copy is limited to in-frame clones, with some not included. The top ten hold around 1.5% of the sample, which has about 150,000 clones, around 78% seen once. The source is a man in his forties in good health and CMV-seronegative. The sample was PBMCs. The chain recombines TRBV19 with TRBJ1-4; D gene uncertain. The CDR3 protein is CASSILNGNEKLFF. The CDR3, as DNA: TGTGCCAGTAGTATTTTGAATGGCAATGAAAAACTGTTTTTT.